This record concerns one TCR beta chain sequence. The length of the CDR3 is 13 residues. With 2 bases removed from V and 6 bases from J, the gap between germline ends came to 11 bases. This specimen belongs to a study of CD8 T cells in Susac syndrome. A quantity of roughly 0.5 to 1 ug RNA underwent reverse transcription using random hexamers. TCRdb used MiXCR to reprocess the immunoSEQ multiplex PCR reads, holding one entry per CDR3 protein. The sample comprises about 130,000 distinct CDR3 sequences, roughly 95% of which are singletons, and more than 0.09% rests with the top ten. The sequencing sample was made of CD4+ T cells from PBMCs. The TCR originated in a human donor in good health. V usage is TRBV12-3 or TRBV12-4 and J usage is TRBJ2-7; possibly TRBD1 for D (6 bases). The CDR3, as DNA: TGTGCCAGCAGTTTACAGGGGATTTCCGAGCAGTACTTC. Its protein product is CASSLQGISEQYF.